This TCR beta chain was recovered during a study of cytotoxic CD8 clonotypes in ibrutinib-treated CLL. Study outcomes and limitations: The public clonotypes identified were infrequent and showed contraction or stability on treatment. Baseline-level clonality went beyond age-matched healthy donors and moved in step with circulating CD8+ T-cell counts. Baseline levels were approached again at progression, after clonality had risen at ibrutinib response.

Deep sequencing aimed at 1 in 200,000 to 1 in 1 million T cells' resolution. The method was immunoSEQ multiplex PCR; TCRdb's version includes in-frame clones alone and lacks a portion of them. The sample has roughly 250,000 clones; around 70% are singletons. Germline V gene sequence: CDR1 MNHEY, CDR2 SVGAGI. The CDR3 runs to 13 residues. The junction had 5 bases not matched to a gene; V was cut back by 6 bases and J by 4 bases. About this clone: The antigen remains unidentified.

The chain joins TRBV6-5 to TRBJ2-5; 7 nucleotides agree with TRBD2. Material: PBMCs, obtained after 24 months of ibrutinib treatment. This receptor was identified in a human donor with chronic lymphocytic leukemia. The CDR3 DNA follows: TGTGCCAGCAGCCGGACGGGGGGAGAGACCCAGTACTTC. Its protein product is CASSRTGGETQYF.